The clone carrying this TCR beta chain turned up a few times. The antigen remains unidentified. This CDR3 has 13 residues. Germline CDR1 and CDR2: SGHTA and FQGTGA. Trimming pared 1 base from V and 0 bases from J, leaving 3 bases between. The data originate from a study of CD8+ T cells in alopecia areata. Noted treatment: oral pan-JAK inhibitor, 5-10 mg twice daily. Lesional scalp punch biopsies and peripheral blood came from alopecia areata patients. Sorting from PBMCs produced CD4+ and CD8+ T cells. Study findings and constraints: Possibly because of HLA-related factors, TCR sharing was less clear across patients than in mice.

It was cDNA, reverse transcribed from extracted RNA, that served as the sequencing template. The protocol was immunoSEQ multiplex PCR, while the TCRdb copy is restricted to in-frame clones and leaves out a portion. The table lists about 280,000 clones, about 62% of them singletons, with under 2% in the top ten. The material sequenced was CD4+ T cells sorted from blood, taken at week 24, from a patient treated with tofacitinib. This receptor was taken from a human donor with alopecia areata. The chain carries TRBV7-3 and TRBJ1-1; D ambiguous. The CDR3 nucleotides read TGTGCCAGCAGCTTAATGGTGAACACTGAAGCTTTCTTT. Protein product: CASSLMVNTEAFF.